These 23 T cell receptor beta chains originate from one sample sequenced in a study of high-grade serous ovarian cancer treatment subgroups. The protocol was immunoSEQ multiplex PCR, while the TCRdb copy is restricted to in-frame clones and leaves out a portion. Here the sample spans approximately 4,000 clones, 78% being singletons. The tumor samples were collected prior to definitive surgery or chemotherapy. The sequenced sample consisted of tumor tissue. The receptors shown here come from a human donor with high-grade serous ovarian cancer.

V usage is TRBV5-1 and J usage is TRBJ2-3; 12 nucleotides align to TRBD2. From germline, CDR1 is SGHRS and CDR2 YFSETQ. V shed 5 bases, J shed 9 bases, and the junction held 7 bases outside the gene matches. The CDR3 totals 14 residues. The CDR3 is CASSMGLAGGTQYF. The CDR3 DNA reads TGCGCCAGCAGTATGGGGCTAGCGGGGGGGACGCAGTATTTT.

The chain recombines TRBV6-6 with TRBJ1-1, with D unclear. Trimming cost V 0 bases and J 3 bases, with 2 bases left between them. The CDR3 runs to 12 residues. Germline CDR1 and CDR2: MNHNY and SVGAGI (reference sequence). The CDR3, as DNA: TGTGCCAGCAGTTACTCAGACACTGAAGCTTTCTTT. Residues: CASSYSDTEAFF.

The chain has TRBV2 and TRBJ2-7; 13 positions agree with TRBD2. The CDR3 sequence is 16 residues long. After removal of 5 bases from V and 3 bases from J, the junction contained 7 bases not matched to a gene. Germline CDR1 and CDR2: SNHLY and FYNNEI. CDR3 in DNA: TGTGCCAGCAGTCTACTAGCGGGGGGGTTGAACTACGAGCAGTACTTC. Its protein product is CASSLLAGGLNYEQYF. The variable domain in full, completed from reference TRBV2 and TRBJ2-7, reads EPEVTQTPSHQVTQMGQEVILRCVPISNHLYFYWYRQILGQKVEFLVSFYNNEISEKSEIFDDQFSVERPDGSNFTLKIRSTKLEDSAMYFCASSLLAGGLNYEQYFGPGTRLTVT.

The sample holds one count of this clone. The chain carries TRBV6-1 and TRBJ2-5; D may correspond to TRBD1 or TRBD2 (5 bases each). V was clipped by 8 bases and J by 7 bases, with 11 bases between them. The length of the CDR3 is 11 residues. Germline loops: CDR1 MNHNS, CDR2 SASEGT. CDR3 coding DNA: TGTGCCAGCTTGAGGGGTGGGACCCAGTACTTC. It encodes CASLRGGTQYF.

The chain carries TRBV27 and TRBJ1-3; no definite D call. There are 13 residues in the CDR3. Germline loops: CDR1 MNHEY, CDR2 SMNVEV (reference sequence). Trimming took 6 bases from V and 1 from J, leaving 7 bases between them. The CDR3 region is CASSSSSGNTIYF. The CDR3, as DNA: TGTGCCAGCAGCTCCTCATCTGGAAACACCATATATTTT.

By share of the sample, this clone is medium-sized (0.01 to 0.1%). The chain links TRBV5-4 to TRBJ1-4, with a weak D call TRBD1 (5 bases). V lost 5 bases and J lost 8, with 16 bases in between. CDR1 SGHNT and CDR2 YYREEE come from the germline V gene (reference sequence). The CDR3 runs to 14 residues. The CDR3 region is CASSAQGTPEKLFF. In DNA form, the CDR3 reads TGTGCCAGCAGTGCCCAGGGAACCCCCGAAAAACTGTTTTTT.

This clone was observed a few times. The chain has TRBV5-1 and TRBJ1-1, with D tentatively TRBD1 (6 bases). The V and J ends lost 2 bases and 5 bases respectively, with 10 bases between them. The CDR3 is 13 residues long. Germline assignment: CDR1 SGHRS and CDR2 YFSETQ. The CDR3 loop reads CASSLQGRTEAFF. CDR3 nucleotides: TGCGCCAGCAGCTTACAGGGAAGGACTGAAGCTTTCTTT.

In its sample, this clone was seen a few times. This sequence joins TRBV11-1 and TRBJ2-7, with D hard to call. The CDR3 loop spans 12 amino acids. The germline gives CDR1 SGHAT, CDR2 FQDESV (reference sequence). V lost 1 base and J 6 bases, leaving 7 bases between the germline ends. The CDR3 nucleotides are TGTGCCAGCAGCTTAGATGGCGTCGAGCAGTACTTC. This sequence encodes CASSLDGVEQYF. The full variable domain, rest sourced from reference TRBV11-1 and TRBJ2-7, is EAEVAQSPRYKITEKSQAVAFWCDPISGHATLYWYRQILGQGPELLVQFQDESVVDDSQLPKDRFSAERLKGVDSTLKIQPAELGDSAMYLCASSLDGVEQYFGPGTRLTVT.

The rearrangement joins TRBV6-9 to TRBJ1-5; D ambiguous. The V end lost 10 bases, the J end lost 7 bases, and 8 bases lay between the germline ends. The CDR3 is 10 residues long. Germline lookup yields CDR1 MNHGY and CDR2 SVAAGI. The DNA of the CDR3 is TGTGCCATGCGCGAACAGCCCCAGCATTTT. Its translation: CAMREQPQHF.

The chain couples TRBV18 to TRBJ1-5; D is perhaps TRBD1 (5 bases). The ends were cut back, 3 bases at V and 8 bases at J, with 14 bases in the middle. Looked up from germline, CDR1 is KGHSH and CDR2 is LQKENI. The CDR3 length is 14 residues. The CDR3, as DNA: TGTGCCAGCTCACCTGCAGGGATGATCAAGCCCCAGCATTTT. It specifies CASSPAGMIKPQHF.

CDR3 loop: CASSPGVGYTF. CDR3 DNA: TGTGCCAGCTCACCAGGGGTTGGCTACACCTTC. The J gene is TRBJ1-2, the V gene TRBV18; D unclear. Germline lookup yields CDR1 KGHSH and CDR2 LQKENI. Trimming removed 2 bases at V and 7 bases at J, with 5 bases between. This CDR3 comprises 11 residues.

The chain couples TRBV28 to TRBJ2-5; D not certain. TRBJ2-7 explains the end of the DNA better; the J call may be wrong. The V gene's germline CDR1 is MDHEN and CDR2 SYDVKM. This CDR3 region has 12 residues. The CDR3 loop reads CASSRRTYEQYF. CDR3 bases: TGTGCCAGCAGTCGTCGAACCTACGAGCAGTACTTC.

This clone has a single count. The CDR3 loop reads CASSDDREYTDTQYF. The CDR3, as DNA: TGTGCCAGCAGCGACGACAGAGAGTACACAGATACGCAGTATTTT. This chain connects TRBV9 to TRBJ2-3, with a tentative D call TRBD1 (5 bases). V lost 3 bases, J lost 2 bases, and 13 bases lay in between. Germline V gene lookup returns CDR1 SGDLS and CDR2 YYNGEE. This CDR3 region has 15 residues.

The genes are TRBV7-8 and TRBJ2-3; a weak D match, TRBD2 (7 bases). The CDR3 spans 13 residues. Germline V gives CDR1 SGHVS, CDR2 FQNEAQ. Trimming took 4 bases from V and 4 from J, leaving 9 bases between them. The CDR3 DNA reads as TGTGCCAGCAGCTGGGGGGGCCCAGATACGCAGTATTTT. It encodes CASSWGGPDTQYF. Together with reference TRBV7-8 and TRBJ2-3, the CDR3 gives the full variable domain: GAGVSQSPRYKVAKRGQDVALRCDPISGHVSLFWYQQALGQGPEFLTYFQNEAQLDKSGLPSDRFFAERPEGSVSTLKIQRTQQEDSAVYLCASSWGGPDTQYFGPGTRLTVL.

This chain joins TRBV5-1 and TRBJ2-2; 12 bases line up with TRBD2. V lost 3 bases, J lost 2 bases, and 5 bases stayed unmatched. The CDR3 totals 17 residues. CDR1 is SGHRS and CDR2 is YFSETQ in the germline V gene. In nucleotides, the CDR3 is TGCGCCAGCAGCTACGGACTAGCGGGGCCAAACACCGGGGAGCTGTTTTTT. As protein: CASSYGLAGPNTGELFF.

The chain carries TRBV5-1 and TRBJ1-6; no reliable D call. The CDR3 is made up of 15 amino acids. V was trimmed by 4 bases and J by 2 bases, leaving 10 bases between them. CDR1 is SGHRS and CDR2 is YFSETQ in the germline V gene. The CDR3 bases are TGCGCCAGCAGCGGGGAAGGGCCCTATAATTCACCCCTCCACTTT. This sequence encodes CASSGEGPYNSPLHF.

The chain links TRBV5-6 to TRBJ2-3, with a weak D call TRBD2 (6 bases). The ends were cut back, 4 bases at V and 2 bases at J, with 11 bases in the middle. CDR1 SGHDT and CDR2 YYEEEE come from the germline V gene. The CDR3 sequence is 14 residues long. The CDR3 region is CASSTGLPTDTQYF. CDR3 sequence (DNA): TGTGCCAGCAGCACGGGACTGCCCACAGATACGCAGTATTTT. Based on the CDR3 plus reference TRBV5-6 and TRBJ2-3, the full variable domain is DAGVTQSPTHLIKTRGQQVTLRCSPKSGHDTVSWYQQALGQGPQFIFQYYEEEERQRGNFPDRFSGHQFPNYSSELNVNALLLGDSALYLCASSTGLPTDTQYFGPGTRLTVL.

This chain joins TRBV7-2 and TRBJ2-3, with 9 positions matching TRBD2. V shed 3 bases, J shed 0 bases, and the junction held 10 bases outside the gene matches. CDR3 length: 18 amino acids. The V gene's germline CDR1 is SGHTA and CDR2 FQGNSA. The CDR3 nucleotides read TGTGCCAGCAGCTTTGATATAGCGGGGGCCGGAAGCACAGATACGCAGTATTTT. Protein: CASSFDIAGAGSTDTQYF.

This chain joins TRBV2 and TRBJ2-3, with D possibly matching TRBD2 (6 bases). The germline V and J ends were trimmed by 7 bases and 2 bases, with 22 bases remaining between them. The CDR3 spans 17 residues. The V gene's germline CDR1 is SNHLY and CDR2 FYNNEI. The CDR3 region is CASTLPEGTALTDTQYF. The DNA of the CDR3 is TGTGCCAGCACCCTCCCGGAGGGTACAGCCCTCACAGATACGCAGTATTTT.

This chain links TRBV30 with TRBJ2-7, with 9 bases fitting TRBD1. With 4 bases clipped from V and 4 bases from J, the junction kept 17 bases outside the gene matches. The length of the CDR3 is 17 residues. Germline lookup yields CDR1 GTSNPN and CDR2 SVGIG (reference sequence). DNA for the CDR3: TGTGCCTGGAACCCGGGACAGGGATTTACGCCCTTTTACGAGCAGTACTTC. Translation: CAWNPGQGFTPFYEQYF.

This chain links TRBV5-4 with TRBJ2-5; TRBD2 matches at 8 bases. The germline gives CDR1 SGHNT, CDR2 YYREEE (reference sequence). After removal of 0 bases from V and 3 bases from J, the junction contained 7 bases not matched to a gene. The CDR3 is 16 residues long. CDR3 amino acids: CASSLGGGRTKETQYF. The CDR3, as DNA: TGTGCCAGCAGCTTGGGCGGGGGGCGGACTAAAGAGACCCAGTACTTC.

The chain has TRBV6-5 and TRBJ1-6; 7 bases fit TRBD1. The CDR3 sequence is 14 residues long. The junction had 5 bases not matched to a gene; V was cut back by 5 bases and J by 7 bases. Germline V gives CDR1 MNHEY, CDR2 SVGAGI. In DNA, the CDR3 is TGTGCCAGCAGTCCCACAGGGGACAATTCACCCCTCCACTTT. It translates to CASSPTGDNSPLHF.

CDR3 sequence (DNA): TGTGCCAGCAGCGTAGGAAGGGGGGCCTGGACAGATACGCAGTATTTT. Its protein is CASSVGRGAWTDTQYF. V and J are TRBV9 and TRBJ2-3; D may match TRBD1 or TRBD2 (6 bases each). Germline V lookup: CDR1 SGDLS, CDR2 YYNGEE. The ends were cut back, 0 bases at V and 3 bases at J, with 14 bases in the middle. CDR3 length equals 16 residues. The whole variable domain, remainder taken from reference TRBV9 and TRBJ2-3, is DSGVTQTPKHLITATGQRVTLRCSPRSGDLSVYWYQQSLDQGLQFLIQYYNGEERAKGNILERFSAQQFPDLHSELNLSSLELGDSALYFCASSVGRGAWTDTQYFGPGTRLTVL.